This entry describes one TCR beta chain. Sequence at one end of the junction differs from germline and may be a read error. These data are taken from a study of blood T cell repertoires in COVID-19. Whole-study context: Sites across the United States, Italy and Spain contributed samples from acute and convalescent COVID-19. Sample material is recorded as cDNA or gDNA derived from T cells, B-cell-depleted T cells, or PBMCs.

Study processing details: It was from reference gene primer amplification that nucleated cell counts were estimated. The data were produced by immunoSEQ multiplex PCR, yet TCRdb's version contains in-frame clones alone and is incomplete. The DNA was the basis for D and trimming; V, J and clone size are from that table. The table has about 36,000 clones, 70% to 80% seen once. This CDR3 has 13 amino acids. The receptor comes from a man in his sixties with active COVID-19. The rearrangement joins TRBV12-3 or TRBV12-4 to TRBJ1-2; TRBD1 matches 9 bases. The sequencing sample was made of peripheral blood. As DNA, the CDR3 is TGTGCCAGCAGGATTGAGGACAGGGGCGCCCCATTCTTC. It yields the protein CASRIEDRGAPFF.